Below are 20 T cell receptor beta chains sequenced from a single sample in a study of CD8 T cells in Susac syndrome. About 0.45 to 1 ug RNA was reverse transcribed with random hexamers. TCRdb reprocessed the immunoSEQ multiplex PCR reads with MiXCR, giving one entry per CDR3 protein. The data show some 140,000 distinct CDR3 sequences, with 95% seen just once and roughly 0.2% held by the top ten. Sequenced input: CD8+ T cells from PBMCs. These receptors were taken from a human donor with Susac syndrome.

V usage is TRBV5-4 and J usage is TRBJ2-3; a possible D gene is TRBD1 (6 bases). Between the trimmed V and J ends, which lost 3 bases and 5 bases, there was a span of 10 bases. Germline CDR1 is SGHNT and CDR2 is YYREEE (reference sequence). The length of the CDR3 is 13 residues. DNA of the CDR3: TGTGCCAGCAGCTCAGGGGACCTAGATACGCAGTATTTT. This codes for CASSSGDLDTQYF.

This clonotype was seen just once. V usage is TRBV2 and J usage is TRBJ1-5, with D uncertain. The CDR3 is 9 amino acids. Germline V CDR1 and CDR2: SNHLY, FYNNEI. Trimming left V 8 bases short and J 6 bases short, with 2 bases between. CDR3 region: CASGQPQHF. In DNA form, the CDR3 reads TGTGCCAGCGGTCAGCCCCAGCATTTT.

This clonotype was detected once. This sequence joins TRBV4-1 and TRBJ2-1, with 7 bases identical to TRBD2. The germline V gene encodes CDR1 MGHRA and CDR2 YSYEKL. The CDR3 extends over 16 amino acids. V gave up 0 bases and J gave up 2 bases; unmatched junction bases: 4. CDR3 sequence (DNA): TGCGCCAGCAGCCAAGACTGGACTAGTGCCTACAATGAGCAGTTCTTC. Its translation: CASSQDWTSAYNEQFF.

This chain joins TRBV20-1 and TRBJ2-1; D might be TRBD1 (6 bases). Germline V gene sequence: CDR1 DFQATT, CDR2 SNEGSKA (reference sequence). The CDR3 contains 16 residues. With 3 bases removed from V and 9 bases from J, the gap between germline ends came to 24 bases. This chain's CDR3 is CSARVGGGGSIREQFF. The CDR3 nucleotides are TGCAGTGCTAGGGTGGGTGGGGGCGGCAGTATTCGTGAGCAGTTCTTC.

The V call is TRBV7-3, the J call TRBJ2-3, with D tentatively TRBD2 (5 bases). The CDR3 is made up of 13 amino acids. V was clipped by 5 bases and J by 1 base, with 7 bases between them. The germline V gene has CDR1 SGHTA and CDR2 FQGTGA. The CDR3 DNA reads as TGTGCCAGCAGCCGCGGGCGCACAGATACGCAGTATTTT. Translating it yields CASSRGRTDTQYF. The full variable domain, its missing parts supplied by reference TRBV7-3 and TRBJ2-3, is GAGVSQTPSNKVTEKGKYVELRCDPISGHTALYWYRQSLGQGPEFLIYFQGTGAADDSGLPNDRFFAVRPEGSVSTLKIQRTERGDSAVYLCASSRGRTDTQYFGPGTRLTVL.

The table lists this clonotype with a count of one. The CDR3 sequence is CASSLAGYSNQPQHF. The CDR3 DNA reads TGTGCCAGCAGCTTGGCAGGGTATAGCAATCAGCCCCAGCATTTT. The V and J genes are TRBV5-6 and TRBJ1-5; TRBD1 might be the D (5 bases). Trimming left V 0 bases short and J 0 bases short, with 7 bases between. Looked up from germline, CDR1 is SGHDT and CDR2 is YYEEEE. The CDR3 length is 15 residues.

The chain uses TRBV29-1 and TRBJ2-7, with a possible D match to TRBD1 (5 bases). V lost 1 base to trimming and J lost 6 bases, with 25 bases between them. This CDR3 has 17 residues. Germline V gene lookup returns CDR1 SQVTM and CDR2 ANQGSEA. As DNA, the CDR3 is TGCAGCGTTGAAGGGGAAGTGGGCGGACAACGCCTTGTCGAGCAGTACTTC. Translated: CSVEGEVGGQRLVEQYF.

This sequence joins TRBV27 and TRBJ1-3; D is perhaps TRBD1 (5 bases). The CDR3 loop spans 14 amino acids. Germline CDR1 is MNHEY and CDR2 is SMNVEV (reference sequence). V was cut by 2 bases and J by 4 bases, with 9 bases left in between. DNA of the CDR3: TGTGCCAGCAGTTTAACCGGGGGAGGAAACACCATATATTTT. This sequence encodes CASSLTGGGNTIYF.

The chain carries TRBV5-1 and TRBJ2-7; no clear D gene. CDR1 and CDR2 from the germline V gene are SGHRS and YFSETQ. This CDR3 comprises 18 residues. Trimming shortened V by 4 bases and J by 0 bases, and 23 bases separated the two germline ends. CDR3 nucleotides: TGCGCCAGCAGCCCACGTCAAATGCCCACTCAGTACTCCTACGAGCAGTACTTC. It translates to CASSPRQMPTQYSYEQYF.

The J gene is TRBJ1-5, the V gene TRBV4-1; 9 nucleotides line up with TRBD1. The CDR3 totals 15 residues. J was trimmed by 4 bases and V by 2 bases; bases with no gene match: 3. Germline lookup yields CDR1 MGHRA and CDR2 YSYEKL. The CDR3 spells CASSQTGTGNQPQHF. CDR3 sequence (DNA): TGCGCCAGCAGCCAAACCGGGACAGGGAATCAGCCCCAGCATTTT.

J is TRBJ2-7 and V is TRBV4-1, with D tentatively TRBD1 or TRBD2 (5 bases each). The V and J ends lost 0 bases and 2 bases respectively, with 11 bases between them. The CDR3 loop spans 15 amino acids. Germline CDR1 and CDR2: MGHRA and YSYEKL. The CDR3 protein is CASSQDTGLTYEQYF. In nucleotides, the CDR3 is TGCGCCAGCAGCCAAGATACAGGACTTACCTACGAGCAGTACTTC.

This chain uses TRBV5-6 with TRBJ2-2, with D possibly being TRBD1 or TRBD2 (5 bases each). Germline loops: CDR1 SGHDT, CDR2 YYEEEE. This CDR3 comprises 17 residues. V was cut by 3 bases and J by 4 bases, with 19 bases left in between. This CDR3 is CASSSTQRRDPTGELFF. The CDR3 DNA follows: TGTGCCAGCAGCTCGACACAGCGCCGGGACCCCACCGGGGAGCTGTTTTTT.

The chain couples TRBV5-4 to TRBJ2-1; 10 positions agree with TRBD2. This CDR3 region has 12 residues. Germline-derived CDR1 and CDR2 are SGHNT and YYREEE (reference sequence). V dropped 4 bases and J dropped 13; count of bases not matched to a gene: 5. The CDR3 nucleotides are TGTGCCAGCAGCCCCGGACTAGCGGCACAGTTCTTC. Its translation: CASSPGLAAQFF.

This chain joins TRBV28 and TRBJ1-2; tentative D call: TRBD1 (6 bases). V was shortened by 4 bases and J by 4 bases, with 13 bases between the two germline ends. Germline lookup yields CDR1 MDHEN and CDR2 SYDVKM. This CDR3 region has 14 residues. The CDR3 reads CASSWGGPSYGYTF. The CDR3 nucleotides are TGTGCCAGCAGTTGGGGGGGGCCATCCTATGGCTACACCTTC.

The rearrangement joins TRBV4-1 to TRBJ2-7; the D is unclear. In germline, CDR1 is MGHRA, CDR2 YSYEKL. The CDR3 spans 14 residues. V lost 0 bases, J lost 6 bases, and 12 bases lay in between. The CDR3 region is CASSQETAVGEQYF. CDR3 in DNA: TGCGCCAGCAGCCAAGAAACCGCGGTTGGCGAGCAGTACTTC.

This rearrangement joins TRBV19 to TRBJ1-2; TRBD1 agrees at 8 bases. Germline V lookup: CDR1 LNHDA, CDR2 SQIVND (reference sequence). The V gene end was trimmed by 3 bases and the J gene end by 0 bases; junction bases not matched to a gene: 3. The CDR3 runs to 15 residues. The CDR3 spells CASSMDRETNYGYTF. CDR3 nucleotides: TGTGCCAGTAGTATGGACAGGGAGACTAACTATGGCTACACCTTC.

CDR3 loop: CASSQGSGWTGIFTEAFF. The CDR3 nucleotides read TGTGCCAGCAGCCAAGGGAGCGGATGGACAGGGATCTTTACTGAAGCTTTCTTT. This sequence joins TRBV3-1 and TRBJ1-1; 8 positions agree with TRBD1. Germline-derived CDR1 and CDR2 are LGHDT and YNNKEL (reference sequence). This CDR3 is 18 amino acids long. V lost 1 base, J lost 5 bases, and 15 bases stayed unmatched.

This sequence joins TRBV27 and TRBJ1-4, with 8 bases fitting TRBD1. The CDR3 contains 14 residues. Germline-derived CDR1 and CDR2 are MNHEY and SMNVEV (reference sequence). With 7 bases clipped from V and 8 bases from J, the junction kept 9 bases outside the gene matches. CDR3 region: CASTDGAGGEKLFF. The CDR3 DNA reads as TGTGCCAGCACTGACGGGGCAGGGGGCGAAAAACTGTTTTTT.

A single count supports this clonotype. CDR3 amino acids: CASSQRFPQGGGTEAFF. In DNA form, the CDR3 reads TGCGCCAGCAGCCAACGATTCCCCCAGGGCGGGGGCACTGAAGCTTTCTTT. The chain recombines TRBV4-1 with TRBJ1-1; weak D call: TRBD1 (5 bases). The V and J ends lost 2 bases and 4 bases respectively, with 20 bases between them. This CDR3 region has 17 residues. CDR1 is MGHRA and CDR2 is YSYEKL in the germline V gene.

This clonotype has only one observation. The chain carries TRBV6-5 and TRBJ2-1; 8 nucleotides match TRBD2. Germline V gene sequence: CDR1 MNHEY, CDR2 SVGAGI. With V trimmed by 6 bases and J by 9 bases, 4 bases remained unmatched. There are 12 residues in the CDR3. CDR3 DNA sequence: TGTGCCAGCAGGATAAGCGGGGGTGAGCAGTTCTTC. It encodes CASRISGGEQFF.